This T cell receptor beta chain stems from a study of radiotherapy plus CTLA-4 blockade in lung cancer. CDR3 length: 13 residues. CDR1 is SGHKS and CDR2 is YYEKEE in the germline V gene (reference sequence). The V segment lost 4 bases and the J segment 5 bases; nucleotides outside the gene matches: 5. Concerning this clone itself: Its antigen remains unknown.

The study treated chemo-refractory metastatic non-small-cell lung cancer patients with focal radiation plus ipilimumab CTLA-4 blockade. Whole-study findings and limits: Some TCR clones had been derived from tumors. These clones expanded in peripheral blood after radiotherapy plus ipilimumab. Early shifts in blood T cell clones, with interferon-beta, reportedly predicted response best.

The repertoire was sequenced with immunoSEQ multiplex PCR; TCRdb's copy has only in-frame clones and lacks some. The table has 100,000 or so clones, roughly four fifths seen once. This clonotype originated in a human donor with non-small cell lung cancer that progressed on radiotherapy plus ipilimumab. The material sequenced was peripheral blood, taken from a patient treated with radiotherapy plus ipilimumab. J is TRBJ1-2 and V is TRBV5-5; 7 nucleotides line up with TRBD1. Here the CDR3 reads CASSVGTVYGYTF. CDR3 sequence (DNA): TGTGCCAGCAGCGTTGGGACAGTTTATGGCTACACCTTC. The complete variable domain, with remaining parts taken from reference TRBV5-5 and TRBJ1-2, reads DAGVTQSPTHLIKTRGQQVTLRCSPISGHKSVSWYQQVLGQGPQFIFQYYEKEERGRGNFPDRFSARQFPNYSSELNVNALLLGDSALYLCASSVGTVYGYTFGSGTRLTVV.